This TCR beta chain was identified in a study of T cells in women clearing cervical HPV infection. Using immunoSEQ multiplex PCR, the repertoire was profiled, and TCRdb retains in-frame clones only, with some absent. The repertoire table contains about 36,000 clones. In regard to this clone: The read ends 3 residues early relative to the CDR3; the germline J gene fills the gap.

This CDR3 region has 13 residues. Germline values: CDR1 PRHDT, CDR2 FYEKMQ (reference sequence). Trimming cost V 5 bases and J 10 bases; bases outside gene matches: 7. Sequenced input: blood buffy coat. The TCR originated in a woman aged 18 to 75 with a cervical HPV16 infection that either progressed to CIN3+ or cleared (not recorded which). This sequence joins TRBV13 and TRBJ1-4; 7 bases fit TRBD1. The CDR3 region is CASSRQGTRKLFF. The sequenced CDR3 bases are TGTGCCAGCAGCCGACAGGGAACCCGAAAA.